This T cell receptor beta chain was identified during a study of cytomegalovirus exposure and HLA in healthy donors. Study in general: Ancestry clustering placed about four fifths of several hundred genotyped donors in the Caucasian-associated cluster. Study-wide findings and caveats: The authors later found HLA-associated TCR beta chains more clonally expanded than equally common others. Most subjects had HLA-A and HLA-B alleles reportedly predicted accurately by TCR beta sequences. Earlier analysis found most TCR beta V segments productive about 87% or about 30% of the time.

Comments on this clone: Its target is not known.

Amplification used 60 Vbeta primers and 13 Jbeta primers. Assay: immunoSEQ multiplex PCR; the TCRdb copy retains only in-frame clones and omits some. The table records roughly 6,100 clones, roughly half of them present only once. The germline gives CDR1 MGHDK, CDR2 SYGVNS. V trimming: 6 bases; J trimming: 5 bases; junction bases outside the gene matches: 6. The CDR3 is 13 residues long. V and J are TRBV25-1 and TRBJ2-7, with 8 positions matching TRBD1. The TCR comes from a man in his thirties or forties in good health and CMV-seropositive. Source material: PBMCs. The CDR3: CASSQGASDEQYF. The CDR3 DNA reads TGTGCCAGCAGCCAGGGGGCTAGCGACGAGCAGTACTTC.